This T cell receptor beta chain was captured in a study of response to subunit inactivated influenza vaccine. The study's findings and limits: The authors offered the suggestion that each seasonal influenza vaccination recruits few new T cells.

Each CDR3 protein gets one entry after TCRdb re-called the RT-PCR reads with MiXCR. Of approximately 490,000 distinct CDR3 sequences listed, about 7.2% were seen once; the top ten hold around 12%. V lost 4 bases, J lost 1 base, and 7 bases lay in between. Germline assignment: CDR1 ENHRY and CDR2 SYGVKD. This CDR3 is 13 amino acids long. Points on this clonotype: Its antigen remains unknown.

The receptor's source is a man in his fifties or sixties who received an inactivated influenza vaccine. Here the sequenced sample was PBMCs from blood, taken around 25 months after vaccination. The chain employs TRBV10-3 and TRBJ2-5; a weak D match, TRBD2 (6 bases). The CDR3 region is CAISVAAQETQYF. CDR3 bases: TGTGCCATCAGTGTAGCGGCCCAAGAGACCCAGTACTTC.